Following are 21 T cell receptor beta chains from one sample sequenced in a study of blood T cell repertoires in COVID-19 (TCRdb year 2020). Receptor amplification or capture employed the immunoSEQ multiplex PCR assay. TCRdb stores this immuneACCESS table with in-frame sequences only. Part of the clones is absent; in the studies checked, under half of the shortfall reflects unresolved V genes, and no reason is known for the rest. The sample includes about 260,000 clones, with about 85% observed a single time. The biggest ten clones account for 3.5% to 5% of the sample. The sequenced sample was peripheral blood. The receptor set was obtained from a man in his fifties or sixties with acute or convalescent COVID-19.

The chain carries TRBV4-1 and TRBJ2-7, with 11 bases that match TRBD2. The V and J ends lost 0 bases and 4 bases, in that order; junction bases with no gene match: 5. Germline V gene data show CDR1 as MGHRA and CDR2 as YSYEKL. The CDR3 totals 16 residues. As DNA, the CDR3 is TGCGCCAGCAGCCAAGATCTCTCTAGCGGGGGGTACGAGCAGTACTTC. It yields the protein CASSQDLSSGGYEQYF.

The chain links TRBV7-6 to TRBJ2-1, with D possibly matching TRBD1 (6 bases). Germline values: CDR1 SGHVS, CDR2 FNYEAQ. V was trimmed by 5 bases and J by 5 bases, leaving 19 bases between them. CDR3 length equals 16 residues. CDR3 region: CASSLGPIGGNNEQFF. The CDR3 DNA reads as TGTGCCAGCAGCCTAGGTCCAATAGGGGGAAACAATGAGCAGTTCTTC.

This chain links TRBV10-3 with TRBJ2-2; 8 bases line up with TRBD1. J was trimmed by 1 base and V by 7 bases; bases with no gene match: 5. The V gene's germline CDR1 is ENHRY and CDR2 SYGVKD. This CDR3 has 15 residues. The CDR3 region has the DNA TGTGCCATCACCAAGACAGGGGAGAACACCGGGGAGCTGTTTTTT. This gives the protein CAITKTGENTGELFF.

The chain uses TRBV12-3 or TRBV12-4 and TRBJ1-1; D uncertain. CDR3 length: 12 amino acids. V lost 3 bases to trimming and J lost 6 bases, with 8 bases between them. CDR3: CASSLPRAEAFF. The DNA for the CDR3 is TGTGCCAGCAGTTTGCCCCGCGCTGAAGCTTTCTTT.

J is TRBJ2-7 and V is TRBV29-1; possible D gene TRBD1, 7 bases. CDR3 length equals 14 residues. Between the trimmed V and J ends, which lost 2 bases and 4 bases, there was a span of 15 bases. Per the germline V gene, CDR1 is SQVTM and CDR2 is ANQGSEA. The CDR3 DNA reads TGCAGCGTTGAAACCCTCCCAGGGGGGTACGAGCAGTACTTC. Its translation is CSVETLPGGYEQYF.

V usage is TRBV6-2 or TRBV6-3 and J usage is TRBJ2-7, with D perhaps matching TRBD1 (6 bases). The CDR3 runs to 16 residues. From germline, CDR1 is MNHEY and CDR2 SVGEGT. With 4 bases removed from V and 7 bases from J, the gap between germline ends came to 23 bases. CDR3 nucleotide sequence: TGTGCCAGCAGTTCCCAGACAGGCCTAAACCTTCAAGAGCAGTACTTC. Its protein is CASSSQTGLNLQEQYF.

Regarding this clone: Other DNA sequences in the sample encode the same CDR3. CDR3: CASSHGQGPSYEQYF. The CDR3 region has the DNA TGTGCCAGCAGCCACGGACAGGGACCCTCCTACGAGCAGTACTTC. The chain employs TRBV7-8 and TRBJ2-7; 8 bases align to TRBD1. The CDR3 spans 15 residues. CDR1 and CDR2 from the germline V gene are SGHVS and FQNEAQ. The trim removed 5 bases at V and 0 bases at J, leaving 6 bases unmatched.

The table lists this clone with a few counts. The chain has TRBV20-1 and TRBJ1-6; tentative D call: TRBD1 (6 bases). The CDR3 length is 11 residues. Germline-derived CDR1 and CDR2 are DFQATT and SNEGSKA (reference sequence). The V end lost 6 bases, the J end lost 8 bases, and 8 bases lay between the germline ends. The CDR3 region has the DNA TGCAGTGCCAGGGGAGATTCACCCCTCCACTTT. Protein sequence: CSARGDSPLHF.

The gene calls are TRBV7-3 and TRBJ2-7, with 13 bases aligning to TRBD2. This CDR3 contains 18 residues. The trim removed 5 bases at V and 2 bases at J, leaving 12 bases unmatched. In germline, CDR1 is SGHTA, CDR2 FQGTGA. The CDR3 sequence: CASSTPGLAGSFAYEQYF. The CDR3 nucleotides read TGTGCCAGCAGCACGCCGGGACTAGCGGGATCCTTCGCCTACGAGCAGTACTTC. Based on the CDR3 plus reference TRBV7-3 and TRBJ2-7, the full variable domain is GAGVSQTPSNKVTEKGKYVELRCDPISGHTALYWYRQSLGQGPEFLIYFQGTGAADDSGLPNDRFFAVRPEGSVSTLKIQRTERGDSAVYLCASSTPGLAGSFAYEQYFGPGTRLTVT.

This rearrangement joins TRBV18 to TRBJ1-2; no firm D call. Germline assignment: CDR1 KGHSH and CDR2 LQKENI. Trimming stripped 6 bases from V and 0 bases from J, with 14 bases between. This CDR3 comprises 15 residues. CDR3 in amino acids: CASSQLESPNYGYTF. The CDR3 DNA follows: TGTGCCAGCTCCCAACTCGAGTCTCCTAACTATGGCTACACCTTC.

The rearrangement links TRBV7-9 to TRBJ1-2; D is uncertain. Between the trimmed V and J ends, which lost 5 bases and 5 bases, there was a span of 9 bases. The CDR3 runs 12 residues. CDR1 and CDR2 (germline): SEHNR, FQNEAQ (reference sequence). As DNA, the CDR3 is TGTGCCAGCAGCCCCGTAGATTATGGCTACACCTTC. It codes for CASSPVDYGYTF.

The genes are TRBV19 and TRBJ1-1; TRBD1 matches 9 bases. The CDR3 contains 15 residues. Germline V gives CDR1 LNHDA, CDR2 SQIVND (reference sequence). V lost 3 bases and J lost 10; bases outside the gene matches: 12. For the CDR3, the DNA is TGTGCCAGTAGTATGGAGACCGGGACAGGGTGGGCAGCTTTCTTT. Translation: CASSMETGTGWAAFF. Complete variable domain (other parts from reference TRBV19 and TRBJ1-1): DGGITQSPKYLFRKEGQNVTLSCEQNLNHDAMYWYRQDPGQGLRLIYYSQIVNDFQKGDIAEGYSVSREKKESFPLTVTSAQKNPTAFYLCASSMETGTGWAAFFGQGTRLTVV.

The J gene is TRBJ1-2, the V gene TRBV10-3; D may be TRBD1 (5 bases). There are 15 residues in the CDR3. Per germline, CDR1 ENHRY and CDR2 SYGVKD. Trimming removed 2 bases at V and 7 bases at J, with 17 bases between. CDR3 DNA sequence: TGTGCCATCAGTGAGGGTATGGGTTCAACAGGTGGCTACACCTTC. It specifies CAISEGMGSTGGYTF.

The chain combines TRBV3-1 (or the pseudogene TRBV3-2) with TRBJ2-6; D may be TRBD2 (6 bases). The CDR3 has 15 residues. CDR1 is LGHDT, CDR2 YNNKEL, per germline (reference sequence). V was pared by 1 base and J by 3 bases, with 7 bases between. The chain's CDR3 is CASSQGGDGANVLTF. The CDR3, as DNA: TGTGCCAGCAGCCAAGGGGGGGATGGGGCCAACGTCCTGACTTTC.

The rearrangement links TRBV28 to TRBJ2-1; the match to TRBD1 covers 12 bases. V shed 4 bases and J 5 bases; nucleotides not matched to a gene: 18. Germline V gives CDR1 MDHEN, CDR2 SYDVKM. This CDR3 is built from 20 residues. The CDR3 is CASSSRGTLGTGGGHNEQFF. In nucleotides, the CDR3 is TGTGCCAGCAGTTCCCGGGGGACCCTAGGGACAGGGGGCGGGCACAATGAGCAGTTCTTC.

The DNA for the CDR3 is TGTGCCAGCAGATCCCTTGGGGGACAGGGTGGCAAAAACATTCAGTACTTC. As protein: CASRSLGGQGGKNIQYF. The chain joins TRBV2 to TRBJ2-4, with TRBD1 matching over 9 bases. The CDR3 sequence is 17 residues long. The V segment lost 6 bases and the J segment 3 bases; nucleotides outside the gene matches: 12. Germline lookup yields CDR1 SNHLY and CDR2 FYNNEI. The full variable domain, completed using reference TRBV2 and TRBJ2-4, is EPEVTQTPSHQVTQMGQEVILRCVPISNHLYFYWYRQILGQKVEFLVSFYNNEISEKSEIFDDQFSVERPDGSNFTLKIRSTKLEDSAMYFCASRSLGGQGGKNIQYFGAGTRLSVL.

This chain uses TRBV27 with TRBJ1-4, with 9 bases aligning to TRBD1. V gave up 5 bases and J gave up 8 bases; unmatched junction bases: 6. The CDR3 runs to 14 residues. The germline gives CDR1 MNHEY, CDR2 SMNVEV (reference sequence). DNA of the CDR3: TGTGCCAGCAGTCAAACAGGGGGCGAAGAAAAACTGTTTTTT. It codes for CASSQTGGEEKLFF.

V usage is TRBV23-1 and J usage is TRBJ2-7; 8 bases fit TRBD1. TRBV23-1 has ORF status, its function being uncertain. The CDR3 is 16 residues long. With V trimmed by 4 bases and J by 2 bases, 10 bases remained unmatched. Here the CDR3 reads CASSPTGQGVTYEQYF. CDR3 DNA: TGCGCCAGCAGTCCCACCGGACAGGGCGTTACCTACGAGCAGTACTTC.

The chain combines TRBV7-6 with TRBJ2-2; 9 nucleotides agree with TRBD1. The trim removed 5 bases at V and 7 bases at J, leaving 8 bases unmatched. The CDR3 has 15 residues. Germline CDR1 is SGHVS and CDR2 is FNYEAQ. CDR3 residues: CASSVTGGRSGELFF. DNA for the CDR3: TGTGCCAGCAGCGTAACAGGGGGCAGGAGCGGGGAGCTGTTTTTT.

This chain joins TRBV30 and TRBJ1-6; 10 positions agree with TRBD1. Germline V gene lookup returns CDR1 GTSNPN and CDR2 SVGIG (reference sequence). V lost 5 bases, J lost 11 bases, and 3 bases stayed unmatched. The CDR3 sequence is 12 residues long. The CDR3 sequence is CAWGGQGPPLHF. In DNA form, the CDR3 reads TGTGCCTGGGGGGGACAGGGGCCACCCCTCCACTTT.

In its sample, this clone was seen a few times. The rearrangement joins TRBV11-3 to TRBJ1-1; D gene ambiguous. The germline gives CDR1 SGHNT, CDR2 YENEEA. This CDR3 comprises 13 residues. V lost 5 bases to trimming and J lost 5 bases, with 12 bases between them. CDR3 residues: CASSLAAGTEAFF. The CDR3 DNA reads TGTGCCAGCAGCCTCGCGGCCGGGACTGAAGCTTTCTTT.